This T cell receptor (beta chain) appears in the sequencing data of a study of shared clonotypes between healthy human individuals. Whole-study findings and limits: Clonotypes not shared had lower generation probabilities than those common to all four donors.

On sorted subsets, replicate PCRs used roughly 190 ng DNA, or about 30,000 T cell genomes. Clones were read by immunoSEQ multiplex PCR, and TCRdb kept only the in-frame ones, dropping some. The data contain about 380,000 clones, approximately 97% of them seen just once; the ten biggest clones take up around 0.32%. The CDR3 has 16 residues. Trimming cost V 0 bases and J 3 bases, with 12 bases left between them. Germline-derived CDR1 and CDR2 are LGHNA and YNFKEQ. This clone showed up just once. Its specificity is not known. The clonotype originates from a man younger than 40 in good health. Sequences were obtained from memory CD8+ T cells sorted from blood. Indicated subset: CD45RO+ cells pooled with CCR7-negative TemRA cells. The V call is TRBV4-2, the J call TRBJ2-1; tentatively, D is TRBD2 (6 bases). DNA of the CDR3: TGTGCCAGCAGCCAAGATCCCACTAGCAGCTACAATGAGCAGTTCTTC. As protein: CASSQDPTSSYNEQFF.